This T cell receptor (beta chain) was identified in a study of shared clonotypes between healthy human individuals. Study-level findings and limits: Naive CD4 clonotype sharing across a few donors was approximately 5.2%. Sample collection involved blood only; tissue repertoires are likely different.

This CDR3 region has 15 residues. In germline, CDR1 is SGHVS, CDR2 FQNEAQ. V shed 3 bases and J shed 1 base, with 10 bases lying between them. In the naive CD8 group, cells lacked CD45RO and were positively selected for CCR7, so terminally differentiated effector memory CD45RA+ cells were left out. TCRdb keeps only in-frame clones here, not all; method: immunoSEQ multiplex PCR. The sample consists of about 2,100,000 clones, approximately 94% of them appearing once. A word on this clone: Its antigen is currently unknown. This sample also contains other DNA sequences that code for the same CDR3.

The chain links TRBV7-8 to TRBJ1-5, with a tentative D call TRBD1 (5 bases). This receptor was identified in a man between 18 and 35 years old in good health. Some clones in this sample may be carry-over from other donors' samples. Input material: naive CD8+ T cells from PBMCs. This chain's CDR3 is CASSLGTASNQPQHF. CDR3 nucleotide sequence: TGTGCCAGCAGCTTGGGGACGGCGAGCAATCAGCCCCAGCATTTT.